This is a list of T cell receptor beta chains from one sample in a study of T-cell reconstitution after alpha-beta-depleted transplantation in children. TCRdb itself ran the PCR reads through MiXCR, one entry per CDR3 protein. Of 15,000 to 20,000 distinct CDR3 sequences in the sample, around 5% were seen once. The sequences come from PBMCs, collected before TCRalphabeta/CD19-depleted stem cell transplant. The receptors derive from a boy between 5 and 17 years old with acute lymphoblastic leukemia, due to receive a stem cell transplant. Each CDR3 is given with its conserved first and last residue. The order of the fields is V gene, D gene, J gene, clone size, CDR3 DNA, CDR3 protein. The D gene is left open where the match is weak. Some rows mark clone size as missing; the rest say once, few, many or name a class of expanded clone.

>TRBV9|.|TRBJ2-2|many
TGTGCCAGCAGCGTCCGCCTGAACACCGGGGAGCTGTTTTTT
CASSVRLNTGELFF
>TRBV7-3|.|TRBJ2-1|medium-sized
TGTGCCAGCAGCTTCACGGCCGGCGGGGAGCAGTTCTTC
CASSFTAGGEQFF
>TRBV27|.|TRBJ2-5|many
TGTGCCAGCCGAGGGATTGACCAAGAGACCCAGTACTTC
CASRGIDQETQYF
>TRBV28|TRBD1|TRBJ2-6|many
TGTGCCAGCAGTTTCCGGGACAGGGGATCTGGGGCCAACGTCCTGACTTTC
CASSFRDRGSGANVLTF
>TRBV5-1|.|TRBJ1-2|many
TGCGCCAGCAGCTTGGAAGGTGGCTACACCTTC
CASSLEGGYTF
>TRBV4-3|TRBD1|TRBJ2-7|many
TGCGCCAGCAGCCAAGACTACCAGGGGGCCTACGAGCAGTACTTC
CASSQDYQGAYEQYF
>TRBV6-5|TRBD1|TRBJ2-7|many
TGTGCCAGCAGTTCCCGGGATACAGGGGCGGTCTACGAGCAGTACTTC
CASSSRDTGAVYEQYF
>TRBV5-1|TRBD1|TRBJ2-2|many
TGCGCCAGCAGCTTGGCCAGGACAGGGTACACCGGGGAGCTGTTTTTT
CASSLARTGYTGELFF
>TRBV27|TRBD2|TRBJ2-3|many
TGTGCCAGCAGTTATAGCGGGGGGGCGGTAGATACGCAGTATTTT
CASSYSGGAVDTQYF
>TRBV6-1|TRBD2|TRBJ2-3|.
TGTGCCAGCAGTGAAGGGCTAGCGGGGGAATTTGGCACAGATACGCAGTATTTT
CASSEGLAGEFGTDTQYF
>TRBV20-1|.|TRBJ2-5|many
TGCAGTGCTATCCAGGACAGGGAGGGCGGGGAGACCCAGTACTTC
CSAIQDREGGETQYF
>TRBV9|TRBD1|TRBJ2-7|many
TGTGCCAGCAGCGTAGAGGGGGACAGTTCCTACGAGCAGTACTTC
CASSVEGDSSYEQYF
>TRBV28|.|TRBJ1-6|many
TGTGCCAGCAGTTTATACCGTAGTGCACCCCTCCACTTT
CASSLYRSAPLHF
>TRBV4-1|.|TRBJ1-2|many
TGCGCCAGCAGCCAAGATCGAAGCTACAATGGCTACACCTTC
CASSQDRSYNGYTF
>TRBV12-3/TRBV12-4|.|TRBJ2-6|.
TGTGCCATCAGTTTAGGACCAGGGGACCCCTCTGGGGCCAACGTCCTGACTTTC
CAISLGPGDPSGANVLTF
>TRBV20-1|TRBD1|TRBJ2-3|many
TGCAGTGCTAGAGGGCGTGTAGGGGGCTTATCGGATACGCAGTATTTT
CSARGRVGGLSDTQYF
>TRBV5-6|.|TRBJ2-2|many
TGTGCCAGCAGCTTAAGCACCGGGGAGCTGTTTTTT
CASSLSTGELFF
>TRBV11-2|.|TRBJ2-5|many
TGTGCCAGCAGCTCGGGCGGGGTCATGGGGCTTACAGAGACCCAGTACTTC
CASSSGGVMGLTETQYF
>TRBV5-1|.|TRBJ2-7|medium-sized
TGCGCCAGCAGCATAGGACATATTAGCTCCTACGAGCAGTACTTC
CASSIGHISSYEQYF
>TRBV5-5|.|TRBJ2-2|few
TGTGCCAGCAGCCGTGGGCTCAGAAGCGGGGAGCTGTTTTTT
CASSRGLRSGELFF
>TRBV29-1|.|TRBJ1-1|many
TGCAGCGTGTCGGCCGCTGGCCCGAACACTGAAGCTTTCTTT
CSVSAAGPNTEAFF
>TRBV28|.|TRBJ2-1|many
TGTGCCAGCAGTTTATTAGATCTTAGCTCCTACAATGAGCAGTTCTTC
CASSLLDLSSYNEQFF
>TRBV7-9|.|TRBJ2-1|many
TGTGCCAGCAGCCCCCTGATATTCCGTTACAATGAGCAGTTCTTC
CASSPLIFRYNEQFF
>TRBV2|.|TRBJ1-5|many
TGTGCCAGCAGGACAGAAGGGCTTCAGCCCCAGCATTTT
CASRTEGLQPQHF
>TRBV7-2|.|TRBJ1-6|many
TGTGCCAGCAGCCTCAGCGGCGGTAATTCACCCCTCCACTTT
CASSLSGGNSPLHF
>TRBV6-1|TRBD1|TRBJ1-5|many
TGTGCCAGCAGTGAAGGGACAGGCGGCAATCAGCCCCAGCATTTT
CASSEGTGGNQPQHF
>TRBV2|TRBD2|TRBJ2-1|many
TGTGCCAGCAGTGAGTTGCTAGCGGTGAGCTCCTACAATGAGCAGTTCTTC
CASSELLAVSSYNEQFF
>TRBV18|.|TRBJ1-3|many
TGTGCCAGCTCACCCGACACAAATGGAAACACCATATATTTT
CASSPDTNGNTIYF
>TRBV13|.|TRBJ1-2|many
TGTGCCAGCAGCGCCTGGACGGGATCCTACTATGGCTACACCTTC
CASSAWTGSYYGYTF